Shown below are 3 T cell receptor beta chains from a single sample sequenced in a study of blood T cell repertoires in COVID-19. The method was immunoSEQ multiplex PCR; TCRdb's version includes in-frame clones alone and lacks a portion of them. The profile shows just over 150,000 clones, less than 85% of them singletons. Sequenced: peripheral blood. Receptors originate from a woman between 40 and 55 years old with COVID-19, enrolled during active disease.

This clone has only one observation. The J gene is TRBJ1-2, the V gene TRBV6-5; a possible D gene is TRBD1 (6 bases). The CDR3 is made up of 13 amino acids. Trimming pared 8 bases from V and 6 bases from J, leaving 16 bases between. Germline assignment: CDR1 MNHEY and CDR2 SVGAGI. The CDR3 protein is CASSRWGPDGYTF. Here the CDR3 DNA reads TGTGCCAGCTCCCGATGGGGGCCGGATGGCTACACCTTC.

V is TRBV6-2 or TRBV6-3 and J is TRBJ1-1, with D tentatively TRBD1 (6 bases). From germline, CDR1 is MNHEY and CDR2 SVGEGT. The CDR3 has 13 amino acids. Trimming took 6 bases from V and 5 from J, leaving 13 bases between them. CDR3 amino acids: CASSQGRETEAFF. DNA of the CDR3: TGTGCCAGCAGCCAGGGGAGGGAAACTGAAGCTTTCTTT.

This clone was counted a single time. The chain couples TRBV10-3 to TRBJ2-3; weak D call: TRBD2 (7 bases). V gave up 4 bases and J gave up 2 bases, with 13 bases separating them. Germline CDR1 reads ENHRY; CDR2 reads SYGVKD. This CDR3 contains 15 residues. The CDR3 nucleotides are TGTGCCATCAGTGTCGGCGGGGGCCTCACAGATACGCAGTATTTT. Translation gives CAISVGGGLTDTQYF.